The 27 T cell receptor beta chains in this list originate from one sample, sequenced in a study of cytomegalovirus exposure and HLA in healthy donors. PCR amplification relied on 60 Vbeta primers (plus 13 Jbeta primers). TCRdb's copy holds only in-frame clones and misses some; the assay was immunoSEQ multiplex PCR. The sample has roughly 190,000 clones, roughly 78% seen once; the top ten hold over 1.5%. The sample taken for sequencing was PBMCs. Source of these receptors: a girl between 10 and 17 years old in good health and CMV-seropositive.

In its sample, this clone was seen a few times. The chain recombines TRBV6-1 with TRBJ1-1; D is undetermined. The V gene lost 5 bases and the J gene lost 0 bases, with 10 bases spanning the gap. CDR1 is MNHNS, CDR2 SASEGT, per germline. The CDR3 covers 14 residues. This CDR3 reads CASSSGLLNTEAFF. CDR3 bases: TGTGCCAGCAGTTCTGGACTGCTGAACACTGAAGCTTTCTTT.

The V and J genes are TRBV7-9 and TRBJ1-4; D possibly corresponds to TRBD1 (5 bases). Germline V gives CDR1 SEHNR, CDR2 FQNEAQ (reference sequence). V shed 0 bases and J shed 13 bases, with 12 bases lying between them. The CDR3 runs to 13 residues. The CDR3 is CASSLAESGLLFF. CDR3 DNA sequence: TGTGCCAGCAGCTTAGCGGAGTCAGGGCTACTGTTTTTT.

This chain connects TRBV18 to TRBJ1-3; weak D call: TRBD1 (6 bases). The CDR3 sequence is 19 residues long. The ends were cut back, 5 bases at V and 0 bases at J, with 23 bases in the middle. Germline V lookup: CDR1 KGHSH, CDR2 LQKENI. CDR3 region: CASSSLLRDTTHSGNTIYF. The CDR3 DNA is TGTGCCAGCTCAAGTCTACTCCGGGACACAACACACTCTGGAAACACCATATATTTT.

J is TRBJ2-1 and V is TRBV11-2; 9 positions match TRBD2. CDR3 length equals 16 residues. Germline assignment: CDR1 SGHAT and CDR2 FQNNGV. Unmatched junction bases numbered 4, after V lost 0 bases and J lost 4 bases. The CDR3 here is CASSLEGLAGYNEQFF. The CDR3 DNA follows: TGTGCCAGCAGCTTAGAGGGTCTAGCGGGGTACAATGAGCAGTTCTTC.

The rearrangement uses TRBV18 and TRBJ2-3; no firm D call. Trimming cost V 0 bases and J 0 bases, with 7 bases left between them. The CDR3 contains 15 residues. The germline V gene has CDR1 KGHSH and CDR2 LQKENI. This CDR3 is CASSPPIRSTDTQYF. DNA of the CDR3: TGTGCCAGCTCACCACCGATACGGAGCACAGATACGCAGTATTTT.

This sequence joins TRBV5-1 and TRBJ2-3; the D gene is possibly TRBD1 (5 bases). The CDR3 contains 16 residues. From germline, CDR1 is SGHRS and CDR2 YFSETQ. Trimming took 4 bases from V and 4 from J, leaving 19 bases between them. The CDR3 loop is CASSATPAGQPDTQYF. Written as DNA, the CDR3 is TGCGCCAGCAGCGCGACCCCGGCAGGGCAACCAGATACGCAGTATTTT.

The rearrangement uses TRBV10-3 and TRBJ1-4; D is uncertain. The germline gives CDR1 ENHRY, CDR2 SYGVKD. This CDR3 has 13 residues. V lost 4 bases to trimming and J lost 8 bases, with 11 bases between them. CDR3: CAISGEVREKLFF. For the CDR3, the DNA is TGTGCCATCAGTGGGGAGGTCCGAGAAAAACTGTTTTTT.

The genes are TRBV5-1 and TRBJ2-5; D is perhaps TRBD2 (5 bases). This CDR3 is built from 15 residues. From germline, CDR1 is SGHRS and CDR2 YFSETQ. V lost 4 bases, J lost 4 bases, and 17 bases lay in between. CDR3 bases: TGCGCCAGCAGCCAACTAGGGTTCGATGGAGAGACCCAGTACTTC. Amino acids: CASSQLGFDGETQYF.

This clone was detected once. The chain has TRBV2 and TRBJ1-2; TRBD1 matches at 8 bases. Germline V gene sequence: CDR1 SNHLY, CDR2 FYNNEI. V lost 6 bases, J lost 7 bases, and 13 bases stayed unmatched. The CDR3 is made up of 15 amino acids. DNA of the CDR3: TGTGCCAGCAGGGACACCGACAGGGGTGGATCTGGCTACACCTTC. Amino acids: CASRDTDRGGSGYTF.

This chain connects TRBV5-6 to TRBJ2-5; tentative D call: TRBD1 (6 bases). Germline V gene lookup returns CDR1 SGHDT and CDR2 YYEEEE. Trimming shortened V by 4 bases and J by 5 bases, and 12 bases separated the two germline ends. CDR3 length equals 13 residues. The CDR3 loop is CASSDTGSETQYF. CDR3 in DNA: TGTGCCAGCAGCGATACAGGGTCGGAGACCCAGTACTTC.

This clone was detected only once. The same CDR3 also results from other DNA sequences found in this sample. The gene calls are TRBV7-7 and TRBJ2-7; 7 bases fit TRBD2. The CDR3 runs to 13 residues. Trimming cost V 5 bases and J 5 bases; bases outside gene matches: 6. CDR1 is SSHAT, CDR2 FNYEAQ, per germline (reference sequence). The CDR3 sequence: CASSPGGGNEQYF. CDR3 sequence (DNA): TGTGCCAGCAGCCCGGGAGGTGGAAACGAGCAGTACTTC.

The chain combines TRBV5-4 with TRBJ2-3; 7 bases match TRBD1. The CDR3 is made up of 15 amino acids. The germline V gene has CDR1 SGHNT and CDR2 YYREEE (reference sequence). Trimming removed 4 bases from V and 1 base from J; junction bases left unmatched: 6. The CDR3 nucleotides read TGTGCCAGCAGCCCGGGACAGTTTCGCACAGATACGCAGTATTTT. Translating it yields CASSPGQFRTDTQYF.

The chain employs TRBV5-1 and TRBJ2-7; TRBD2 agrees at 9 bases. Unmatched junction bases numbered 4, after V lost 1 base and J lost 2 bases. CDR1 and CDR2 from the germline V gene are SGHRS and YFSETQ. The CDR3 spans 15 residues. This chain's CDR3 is CASSLSAGGPYEQYF. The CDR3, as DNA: TGCGCCAGCAGCTTGTCGGCGGGGGGGCCCTACGAGCAGTACTTC.

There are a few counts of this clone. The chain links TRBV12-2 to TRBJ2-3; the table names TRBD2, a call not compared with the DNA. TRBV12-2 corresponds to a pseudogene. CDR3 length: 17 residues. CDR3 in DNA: TGTGCAAGTCGCTTAAGACGACGAGGGCCCTTTAAAGATACGCAGTATTTT. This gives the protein CASRLRRRGPFKDTQYF.

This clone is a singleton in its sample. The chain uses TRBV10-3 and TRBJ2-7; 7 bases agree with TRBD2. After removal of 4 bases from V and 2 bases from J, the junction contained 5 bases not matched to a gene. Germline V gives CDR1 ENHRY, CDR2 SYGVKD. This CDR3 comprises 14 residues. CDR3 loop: CAISGGGGPYEQYF. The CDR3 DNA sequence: TGTGCCATCAGTGGAGGCGGGGGACCCTACGAGCAGTACTTC.

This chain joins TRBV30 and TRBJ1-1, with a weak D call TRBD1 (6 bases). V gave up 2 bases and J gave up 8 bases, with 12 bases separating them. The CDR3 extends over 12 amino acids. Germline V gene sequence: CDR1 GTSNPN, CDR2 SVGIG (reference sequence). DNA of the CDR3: TGTGCCTGGAGTCCAACGGGGACAGAAGCTTTCTTT. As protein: CAWSPTGTEAFF.

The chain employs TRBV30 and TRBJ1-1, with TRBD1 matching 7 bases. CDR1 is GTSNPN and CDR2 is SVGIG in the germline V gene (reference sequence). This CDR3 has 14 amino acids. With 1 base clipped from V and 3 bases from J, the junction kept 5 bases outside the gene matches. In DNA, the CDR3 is TGTGCCTGGAGTGCACAGGGGAAGGACACTGAAGCTTTCTTT. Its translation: CAWSAQGKDTEAFF.

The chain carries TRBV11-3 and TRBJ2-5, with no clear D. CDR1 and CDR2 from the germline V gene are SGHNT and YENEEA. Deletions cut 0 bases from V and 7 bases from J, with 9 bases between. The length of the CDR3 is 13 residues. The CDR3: CASSLDRTGTQYF. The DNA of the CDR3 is TGTGCCAGCAGCTTAGATCGAACCGGGACCCAGTACTTC.

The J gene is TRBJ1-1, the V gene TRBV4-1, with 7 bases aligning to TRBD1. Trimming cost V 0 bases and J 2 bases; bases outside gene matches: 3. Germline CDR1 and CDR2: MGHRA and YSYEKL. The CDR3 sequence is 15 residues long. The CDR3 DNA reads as TGCGCCAGCAGCCAAGAGGGGACAGTTAACACTGAAGCTTTCTTT. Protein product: CASSQEGTVNTEAFF.

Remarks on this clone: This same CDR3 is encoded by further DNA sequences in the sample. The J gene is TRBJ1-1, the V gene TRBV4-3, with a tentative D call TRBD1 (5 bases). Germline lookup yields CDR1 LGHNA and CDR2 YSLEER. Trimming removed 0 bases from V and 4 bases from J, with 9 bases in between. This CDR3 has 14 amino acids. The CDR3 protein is CASSQDGGGTEAFF. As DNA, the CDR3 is TGCGCCAGCAGCCAAGACGGGGGAGGCACTGAAGCTTTCTTT.

The CDR3 nucleotides read TGTGCCACCTCGGGACAGATTTCAACTAATGAAAAACTGTTTTTT. Translation gives CATSGQISTNEKLFF. V gene TRBV10-3 combines with J gene TRBJ1-4; 7 bases align to TRBD1. Per germline, CDR1 ENHRY and CDR2 SYGVKD. V lost 10 bases, J lost 0 bases, and 8 bases stayed unmatched. The CDR3 runs to 15 residues.

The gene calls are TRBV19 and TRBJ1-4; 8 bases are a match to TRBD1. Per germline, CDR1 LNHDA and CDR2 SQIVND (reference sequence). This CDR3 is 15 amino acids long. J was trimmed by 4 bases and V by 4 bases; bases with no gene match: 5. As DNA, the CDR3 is TGTGCCAGTAGTACGACAGGGGTCTTTAATGAAAAACTGTTTTTT. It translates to CASSTTGVFNEKLFF.

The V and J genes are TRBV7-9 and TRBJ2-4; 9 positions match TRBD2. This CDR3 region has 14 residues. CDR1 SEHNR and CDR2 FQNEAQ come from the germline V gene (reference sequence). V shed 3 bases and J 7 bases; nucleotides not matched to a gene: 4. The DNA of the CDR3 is TGTGCCAGCAGCTTCGGCGGGAGGGGGAACATTCAGTACTTC. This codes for CASSFGGRGNIQYF.

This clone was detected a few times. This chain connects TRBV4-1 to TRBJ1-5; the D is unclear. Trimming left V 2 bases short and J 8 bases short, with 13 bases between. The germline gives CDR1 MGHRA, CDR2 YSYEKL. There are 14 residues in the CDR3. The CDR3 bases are TGCGCCAGCAGCCAACATGGACTTTGGGAGCCCCAGCATTTT. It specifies CASSQHGLWEPQHF.

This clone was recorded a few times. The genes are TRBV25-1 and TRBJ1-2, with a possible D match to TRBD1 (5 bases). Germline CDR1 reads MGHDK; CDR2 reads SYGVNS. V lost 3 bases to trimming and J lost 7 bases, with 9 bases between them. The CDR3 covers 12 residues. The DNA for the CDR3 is TGTGCCAGCAGTGACAGGGCGGCTGGCTACACCTTC. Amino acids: CASSDRAAGYTF.

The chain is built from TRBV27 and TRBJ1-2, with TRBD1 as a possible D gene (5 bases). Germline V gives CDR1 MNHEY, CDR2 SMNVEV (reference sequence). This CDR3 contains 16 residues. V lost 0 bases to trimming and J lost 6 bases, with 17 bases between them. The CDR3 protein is CASSLSYGRVSDGYTF. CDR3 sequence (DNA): TGTGCCAGCAGTTTATCGTATGGCAGGGTGTCCGATGGCTACACCTTC.

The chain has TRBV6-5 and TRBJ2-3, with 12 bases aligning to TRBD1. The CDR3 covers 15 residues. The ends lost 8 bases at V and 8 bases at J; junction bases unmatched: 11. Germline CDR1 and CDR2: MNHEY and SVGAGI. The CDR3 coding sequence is TGTGCCAGCTCTACTCCCGGGACAGGGGGCTCTACGCAGTATTTT. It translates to CASSTPGTGGSTQYF.